This T cell receptor (beta chain) was sequenced in a study of identical twins. The ends were cut back, 5 bases at V and 1 base at J, with 14 bases in the middle. The CDR3 runs 15 residues. CDR1 is SGHAT and CDR2 is FQNNGV in the germline V gene. TCRdb re-called the 5' RACE reads with MiXCR, one entry per CDR3 protein. The table lists 300,000 to 400,000 distinct CDR3 sequences, roughly 9% of them singletons. This clonotype was counted many times. Specimen: naive T cells sorted from blood. The chain employs TRBV11-2 and TRBJ1-1; perhaps TRBD1 as D (5 bases). The receptor's source is a woman aged 45-60 years in good health. The chain's CDR3 is CASSPLSGGNTEAFF. The CDR3 DNA reads as TGTGCCAGCAGCCCGCTTTCGGGGGGGAACACTGAAGCTTTCTTT. The full variable domain, in which reference TRBV11-2 and TRBJ1-1 provide the parts outside the CDR3, is EAGVAQSPRYKIIEKRQSVAFWCNPISGHATLYWYQQILGQGPKLLIQFQNNGVVDDSQLPKDRFSAERLKGVDSTLKIQPAKLEDSAVYLCASSPLSGGNTEAFFGQGTRLTVV.